Below are 20 T cell receptor beta chains sequenced from a single sample in a study of T cell clonality in common variable immunodeficiency. The study's findings and limits: Common variable immunodeficiency TCR beta sequences reportedly had fewer deletions and N-nucleotide insertions.

The antigens of these receptors remain unknown. Profiling relied on immunoSEQ multiplex PCR, and the TCRdb table lists in-frame clones only, not all of them. The sample shows about 23,000 clones, none of them appearing just once. Sequencing was carried out using peripheral blood mononuclear cells. All receptors come from a human donor with common variable immunodeficiency.

In its sample, this clone was seen many times. From the germline J gene comes the end of the CDR3, since the read stops 3 residues before it. V usage is TRBV18 and J usage is TRBJ1-1; perhaps TRBD1 as D (5 bases). The V and J ends lost 1 base and 1 base respectively, with 10 bases between them. CDR3 size: 15 residues. Germline V gene data show CDR1 as KGHSH and CDR2 as LQKENI. The sequenced CDR3 bases are TGTGCCAGCTCACCACTCAATACAGGGAACACTGAA. As protein: CASSPLNTGNTE. The whole CDR3 is CASSPLNTGNTEAFF.

This clone was seen only a few times. The CDR3 end is not reached by the read, which stops 3 residues before it; the germline J gene fills it in. The rearrangement links TRBV19 to TRBJ1-5, with D perhaps TRBD1 (5 bases). Deletions cut 6 bases from V and 5 bases from J, with 17 bases between. In germline, CDR1 is LNHDA, CDR2 SQIVND (reference sequence). This CDR3 is built from 15 residues. The CDR3 sequence is CASRVRGAPDQPQHF. The sequenced CDR3 bases are TGTGCCAGTAGGGTTAGAGGGGCGCCCGATCAGCCC.

On this clone itself: Sequencing ends 3 residues short of the CDR3 end; the germline J gene provides the rest. The genes are TRBV2 and TRBJ1-1; tentatively, D is TRBD1 (6 bases). The CDR3 is 15 amino acids. CDR1 is SNHLY, CDR2 FYNNEI, per germline. The ends were cut back, 6 bases at V and 0 bases at J, with 14 bases in the middle. The CDR3 protein is CASSPRDTLNTEAFF. The CDR3 DNA, read in part, is TGTGCCAGCAGCCCAAGGGACACTCTGAACACTGAA.

In its sample, this clone was seen many times. The read finishes 3 residues shy of the CDR3 end, and the germline J gene is used to complete it. V and J are TRBV18 and TRBJ2-2, with a weak D call TRBD2 (6 bases). V was shortened by 3 bases and J by 7 bases, with 6 bases between the two germline ends. Germline CDR1 is KGHSH and CDR2 is LQKENI. The CDR3 extends over 12 amino acids. Partial CDR3 DNA: TGTGCCAGCTCACCGGGACTCGGGGAG. The encoded protein is CASSPGLGE. Given in full, the CDR3 is CASSPGLGELFF.

Concerning this clone itself: The sequenced fragment ends 3 residues before the CDR3 boundary, so the rest is inferred from the germline J gene. The chain combines TRBV2 with TRBJ2-1, with 11 bases fitting TRBD2. This CDR3 is 15 amino acids long. Germline assignment: CDR1 SNHLY and CDR2 FYNNEI. V lost 6 bases and J lost 8; bases outside the gene matches: 9. The CDR3: CASSPGLADFDEQFF. Incomplete CDR3 DNA: TGTGCCAGCAGCCCGGGACTAGCGGATTTTGATGAG.

This clone was recorded at least ten times. The DNA read from the CDR3 is TGTGCCAGCAGTGAAGGGGCCAGACCC. Translated, it gives CASSEGARP. The CDR3 as a whole reads CASSEGARPLHF. The chain links TRBV6-1 to TRBJ1-6; no clear D gene. The read halts 3 residues ahead of the CDR3 end, with the missing end drawn from the germline J gene. Trimming took 1 base from V and 12 from J, leaving 7 bases between them. The CDR3 totals 12 residues. CDR1 is MNHNS and CDR2 is SASEGT in the germline V gene.

Notes on this clone: The sequence runs out 3 residues before the end of the CDR3; the remainder is reconstructed from the germline J gene. The chain couples TRBV6-2 or TRBV6-3 to TRBJ2-7; D is perhaps TRBD1 (6 bases). This CDR3 region has 16 residues. Trimming left V 3 bases short and J 2 bases short, with 17 bases between. Per germline, CDR1 MNHEY and CDR2 SVGEGT. CDR3 in amino acids: CASSYYAGATTYEQYF. The CDR3 bases that were read are TGTGCCAGCAGTTATTACGCAGGGGCAACCACCTACGAG.

The table lists this clone with many counts. The CDR3 goes on 3 residues after the read ends, and that part is filled in from the germline J gene. The chain links TRBV29-1 to TRBJ1-1; D gene ambiguous. V lost 3 bases and J lost 1, with 9 bases in between. Germline V gives CDR1 SQVTM, CDR2 ANQGSEA. The CDR3 covers 13 residues. This chain's CDR3 is CSVEYAGNTEAFF. The CDR3 DNA, read in part, is TGCAGCGTTGAGTACGCAGGGAACACTGAA.

This clone came up a few times. The covered CDR3 bases are TGTGCCTGGAGGGGCCCCGGGGGGCTCCGGACCAACTATGGC. Translating gives CAWRGPGGLRTNYG. The CDR3 in full is CAWRGPGGLRTNYGYTF. The chain recombines TRBV30 with TRBJ1-2; possible D gene TRBD1, 6 bases. The read terminates 3 residues before the CDR3 end, so the remaining end is supplied by the germline J gene. V lost 3 bases and J lost 2, with 22 bases in between. This CDR3 has 17 residues. Germline V gives CDR1 GTSNPN, CDR2 SVGIG (reference sequence). The full variable domain, with the rest looked up from reference TRBV30 and TRBJ1-2, is SQTIHQWPATLVQPVGSPLSLECTVEGTSNPNLYWYRQAAGRGLQLLFYSVGIGQISSEVPQNLSASRPQDRQFILSSKKLLLSDSGFYLCAWRGPGGLRTNYGYTFGSGTRLTVV.

This clone came up many times. The read ends 3 residues before the CDR3 terminus; that terminus is restored from the germline J gene. J is TRBJ1-1 and V is TRBV7-9, with D possibly being TRBD1 (5 bases). Germline lookup yields CDR1 SEHNR and CDR2 FQNEAQ (reference sequence). V was clipped by 2 bases and J by 5 bases, with 9 bases between them. The CDR3 consists of 13 residues. Partial CDR3 DNA: TGTGCCAGCAGCTTACAACAGGAAACTGAA. It is translated as CASSLQQETE. The full CDR3 protein reads CASSLQQETEAFF.

This clone came up a few times. The read halts 3 residues ahead of the CDR3 end, with the missing end drawn from the germline J gene. V gene TRBV6-1 combines with J gene TRBJ1-5; D gene unclear. The ends were cut back, 1 base at V and 9 bases at J, with 7 bases in the middle. Germline CDR1 is MNHNS and CDR2 is SASEGT. The CDR3 runs to 12 residues. The CDR3 sequence: CASSEVGGPQHF. CDR3 DNA (partial): TGTGCCAGCAGTGAAGTCGGTGGGCCC.

The table lists this clone with many counts. The missing CDR3 end, 3 residues past where the read stops, is filled in from the germline J gene. This rearrangement joins TRBV29-1 to TRBJ2-3; 9 bases match TRBD2. This CDR3 spans 16 amino acids. Unmatched junction bases numbered 5, after V lost 1 base and J lost 0 bases. Germline lookup yields CDR1 SQVTM and CDR2 ANQGSEA. CDR3 in amino acids: CSVEGRLAASTDTQYF. The CDR3 bases that were read are TGCAGCGTTGAAGGGCGACTAGCGGCTAGCACAGATACG.

This CDR3 reads CSATSAGGRNEQFF. The CDR3 DNA, read in part, is TGCAGTGCTACTTCAGCGGGAGGGAGGAATGAG. This sequence joins TRBV20-1 and TRBJ2-1, with 10 nucleotides matching TRBD2. The observed sequence ends 3 residues before the CDR3 terminus, with the missing tail filled in from the germline J gene. Germline lookup yields CDR1 DFQATT and CDR2 SNEGSKA (reference sequence). With V trimmed by 4 bases and J by 7 bases, 7 bases remained unmatched. The CDR3 extends over 14 amino acids.

This clone was recorded many times. From the germline J gene comes the end of the CDR3, since the read stops 3 residues before it. This chain joins TRBV7-2 and TRBJ1-4; D is possibly TRBD1 (5 bases). Per germline, CDR1 SGHTA and CDR2 FQGNSA. There are 14 residues in the CDR3. V lost 2 bases, J lost 6 bases, and 10 bases lay in between. The CDR3 bases that were read are TGTGCCAGCAGCTTACGTGGGGCCTATGAAAAA. It yields the protein CASSLRGAYEK. The entire CDR3 is CASSLRGAYEKLFF.

This clone was found a few times. The sequenced fragment ends 3 residues before the CDR3 boundary, so the rest is inferred from the germline J gene. V is TRBV30 and J is TRBJ2-7, with TRBD2 matching 8 bases. From germline, CDR1 is GTSNPN and CDR2 SVGIG (reference sequence). CDR3 length equals 14 residues. The trim removed 4 bases at V and 1 base at J, leaving 6 bases unmatched. The covered CDR3 bases are TGTGCCTGGAATTTCGGGGGGGCATCCTACGAG. It codes for CAWNFGGASYE. The whole CDR3 region reads CAWNFGGASYEQYF.

This clone was seen many times. The DNA ends 3 residues before the CDR3 does, and the rest of the CDR3 is filled in from the germline J gene. This chain joins TRBV29-1 and TRBJ2-7, with TRBD1 as a possible D gene (6 bases). CDR1 SQVTM and CDR2 ANQGSEA come from the germline V gene. V lost 6 bases, J lost 3 bases, and 9 bases lay in between. The CDR3 totals 11 residues. CDR3 protein: CSVGTFYEQYF. The CDR3 bases that were read are TGCAGCGTAGGGACATTCTACGAG.

This clone came up many times. The CDR3 end is not reached by the read, which stops 3 residues before it; the germline J gene fills it in. The rearrangement links TRBV6-1 to TRBJ1-2; 7 bases are shared with TRBD1. J was trimmed by 4 bases and V by 4 bases; bases with no gene match: 12. Germline lookup yields CDR1 MNHNS and CDR2 SASEGT. The CDR3 spans 16 residues. The CDR3 spells CASSVRRTGTSYGYTF. The sequenced CDR3 bases are TGTGCCAGCAGTGTTCGCCGGACAGGAACAAGCTATGGC.

This clone was detected only a few times. The CDR3 end is not reached by the read, which stops 3 residues before it; the germline J gene fills it in. The chain is built from TRBV7-8 and TRBJ2-1; 12 bases are a match to TRBD2. The CDR3 has 16 amino acids. Germline CDR1 SGHVS, CDR2 FQNEAQ. V trimming: 5 bases; J trimming: 7 bases; junction bases outside the gene matches: 9. The sequenced part of the CDR3 DNA is TGTGCCAGCAGCCTACTACCGGGACTAGCGGGTAATGAG. This sequence encodes CASSLLPGLAGNE. The full CDR3 is CASSLLPGLAGNEQFF.

This clone was seen a handful of times. The sequenced fragment ends 3 residues before the CDR3 boundary, so the rest is inferred from the germline J gene. The genes are TRBV18 and TRBJ2-7, with 11 bases identical to TRBD2. Germline CDR1 KGHSH, CDR2 LQKENI. CDR3 length: 17 residues. V dropped 4 bases and J dropped 2; count of bases not matched to a gene: 10. CDR3 loop: CASSQGTSGGTTYEQYF. CDR3 DNA, as far as it was read: TGTGCCAGCTCACAGGGGACTAGCGGAGGGACTACCTACGAG.

This clone was detected ten times or more. With the read ending 3 residues before the CDR3 end, the germline J gene is used to fill in that end. The chain combines TRBV5-5 with TRBJ2-1, with 10 bases fitting TRBD2. The CDR3 contains 15 residues. Germline V CDR1 and CDR2: SGHKS, YYEKEE (reference sequence). V gave up 0 bases and J gave up 7 bases; unmatched junction bases: 4. CDR3 DNA (partial): TGTGCCAGCAGCTTGGAACTAGCGGGGATTAATGAG. This codes for CASSLELAGINE. The full CDR3 is CASSLELAGINEQFF. Drawing the rest from reference TRBV5-5 and TRBJ2-1, the complete variable domain is DAGVTQSPTHLIKTRGQQVTLRCSPISGHKSVSWYQQVLGQGPQFIFQYYEKEERGRGNFPDRFSARQFPNYSSELNVNALLLGDSALYLCASSLELAGINEQFFGPGTRLTVL.